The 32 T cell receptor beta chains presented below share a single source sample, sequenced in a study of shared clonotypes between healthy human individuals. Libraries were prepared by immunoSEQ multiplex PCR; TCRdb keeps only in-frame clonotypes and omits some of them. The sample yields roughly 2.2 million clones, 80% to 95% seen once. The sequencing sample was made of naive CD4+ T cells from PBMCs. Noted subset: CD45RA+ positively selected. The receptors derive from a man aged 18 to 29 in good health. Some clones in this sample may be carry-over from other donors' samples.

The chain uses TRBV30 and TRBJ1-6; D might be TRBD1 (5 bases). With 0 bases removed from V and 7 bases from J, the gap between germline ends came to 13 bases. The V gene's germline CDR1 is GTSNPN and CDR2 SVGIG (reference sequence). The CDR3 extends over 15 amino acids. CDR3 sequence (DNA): TGTGCCTGGAGTGTAATCGGGACGGGGAATTCACCCCTCCACTTT. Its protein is CAWSVIGTGNSPLHF.

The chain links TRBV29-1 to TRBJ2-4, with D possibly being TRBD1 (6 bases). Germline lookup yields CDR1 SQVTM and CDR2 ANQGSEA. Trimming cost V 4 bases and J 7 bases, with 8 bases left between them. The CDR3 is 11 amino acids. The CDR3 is CSVAGENIQYF. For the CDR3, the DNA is TGCAGCGTTGCAGGGGAGAACATTCAGTACTTC.

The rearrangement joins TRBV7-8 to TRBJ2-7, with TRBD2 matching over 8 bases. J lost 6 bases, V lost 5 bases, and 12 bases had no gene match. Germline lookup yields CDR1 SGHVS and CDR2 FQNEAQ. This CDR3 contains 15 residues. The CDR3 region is CASSPVSGSHFEQYF. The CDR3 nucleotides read TGTGCCAGCAGCCCGGTGAGCGGGAGTCACTTCGAGCAGTACTTC.

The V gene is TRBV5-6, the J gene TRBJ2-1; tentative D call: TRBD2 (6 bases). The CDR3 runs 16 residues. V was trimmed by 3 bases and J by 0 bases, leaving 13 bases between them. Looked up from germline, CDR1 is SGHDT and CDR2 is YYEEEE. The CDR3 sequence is CASSSWGRSSYNEQFF. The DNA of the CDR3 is TGTGCCAGCAGCTCTTGGGGGAGGAGCTCCTACAATGAGCAGTTCTTC.

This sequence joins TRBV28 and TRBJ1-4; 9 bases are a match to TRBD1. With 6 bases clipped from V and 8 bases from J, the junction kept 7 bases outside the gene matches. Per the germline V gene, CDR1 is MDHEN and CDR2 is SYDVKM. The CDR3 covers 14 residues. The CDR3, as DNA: TGTGCCAGCAGCACGGGACAGGGAGGGGAAAAACTGTTTTTT. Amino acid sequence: CASSTGQGGEKLFF. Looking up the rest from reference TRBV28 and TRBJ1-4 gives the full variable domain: DVKVTQSSRYLVKRTGEKVFLECVQDMDHENMFWYRQDPGLGLRLIYFSYDVKMKEKGDIPEGYSVSREKKERFSLILESASTNQTSMYLCASSTGQGGEKLFFGSGTQLSVL.

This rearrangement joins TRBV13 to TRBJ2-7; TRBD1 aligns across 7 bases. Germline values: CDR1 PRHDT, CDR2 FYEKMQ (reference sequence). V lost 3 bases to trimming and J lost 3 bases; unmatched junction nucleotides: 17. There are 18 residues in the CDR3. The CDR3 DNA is TGTGCCAGCAGCTTTCTAGACAGGGTCCGATCATCGGACTACGAGCAGTACTTC. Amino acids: CASSFLDRVRSSDYEQYF.

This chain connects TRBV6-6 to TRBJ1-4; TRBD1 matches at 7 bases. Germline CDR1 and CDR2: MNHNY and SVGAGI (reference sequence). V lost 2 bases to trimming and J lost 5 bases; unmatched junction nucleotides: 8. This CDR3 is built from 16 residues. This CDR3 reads CASSYGGSGGNEKLFF. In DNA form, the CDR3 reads TGTGCCAGCAGTTACGGGGGCTCAGGGGGGAATGAAAAACTGTTTTTT.

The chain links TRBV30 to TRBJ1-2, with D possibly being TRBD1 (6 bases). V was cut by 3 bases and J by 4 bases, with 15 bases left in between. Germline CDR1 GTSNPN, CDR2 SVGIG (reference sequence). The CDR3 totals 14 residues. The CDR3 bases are TGTGCCTGGAGATCGCAGGGGAGCGGCTATGGCTACACCTTC. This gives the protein CAWRSQGSGYGYTF.

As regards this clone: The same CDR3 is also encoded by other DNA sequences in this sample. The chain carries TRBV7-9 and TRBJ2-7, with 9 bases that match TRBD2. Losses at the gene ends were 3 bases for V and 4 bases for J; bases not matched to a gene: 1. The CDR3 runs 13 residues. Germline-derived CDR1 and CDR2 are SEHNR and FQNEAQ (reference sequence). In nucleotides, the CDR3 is TGTGCCAGCAGCTTGCGGGGGGGTTACGAGCAGTACTTC. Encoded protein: CASSLRGGYEQYF.

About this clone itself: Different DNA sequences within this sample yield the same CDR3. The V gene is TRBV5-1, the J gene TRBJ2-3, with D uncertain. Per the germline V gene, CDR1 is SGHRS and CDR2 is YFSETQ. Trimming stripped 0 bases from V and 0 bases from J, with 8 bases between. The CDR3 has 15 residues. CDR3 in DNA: TGCGCCAGCAGCTTGGGCACACTTAGCACAGATACGCAGTATTTT. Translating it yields CASSLGTLSTDTQYF.

The CDR3 sequence is CASSDRDNSPLHF. In DNA, the CDR3 is TGTGCCAGCAGCGACAGGGACAATTCACCCCTCCACTTT. The rearrangement joins TRBV6-4 to TRBJ1-6; 7 nucleotides agree with TRBD1. CDR1 is MRHNA and CDR2 is SNTAGT in the germline V gene. With 6 bases clipped from V and 7 bases from J, the junction kept 3 bases outside the gene matches. The CDR3 is made up of 13 amino acids.

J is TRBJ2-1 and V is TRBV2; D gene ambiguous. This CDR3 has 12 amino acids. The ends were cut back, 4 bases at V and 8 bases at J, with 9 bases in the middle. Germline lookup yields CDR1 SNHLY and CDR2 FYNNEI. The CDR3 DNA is TGTGCCAGCAGTGGTCTATCCGATGAGCAGTTCTTC. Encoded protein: CASSGLSDEQFF.

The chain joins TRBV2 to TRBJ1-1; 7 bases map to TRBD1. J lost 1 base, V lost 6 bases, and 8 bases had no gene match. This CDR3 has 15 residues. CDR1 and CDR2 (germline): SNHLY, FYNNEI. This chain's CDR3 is CASRETGTANTEAFF. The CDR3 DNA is TGTGCCAGCAGGGAGACCGGGACAGCGAACACTGAAGCTTTCTTT.

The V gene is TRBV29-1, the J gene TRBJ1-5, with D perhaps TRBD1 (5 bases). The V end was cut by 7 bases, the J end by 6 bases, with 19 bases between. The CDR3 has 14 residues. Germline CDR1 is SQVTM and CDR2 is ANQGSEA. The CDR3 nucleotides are TGCAGCGCGAGGGCAGGAGGGGATAGTCAGCCCCAGCATTTT. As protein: CSARAGGDSQPQHF.

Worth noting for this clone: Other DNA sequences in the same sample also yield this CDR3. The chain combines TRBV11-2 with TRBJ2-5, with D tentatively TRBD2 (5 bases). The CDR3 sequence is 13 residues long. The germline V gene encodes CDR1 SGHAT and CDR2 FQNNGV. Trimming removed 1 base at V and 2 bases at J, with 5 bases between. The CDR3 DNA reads TGTGCCAGCAGCTTAGGACTACAAGAGACCCAGTACTTC. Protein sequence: CASSLGLQETQYF.

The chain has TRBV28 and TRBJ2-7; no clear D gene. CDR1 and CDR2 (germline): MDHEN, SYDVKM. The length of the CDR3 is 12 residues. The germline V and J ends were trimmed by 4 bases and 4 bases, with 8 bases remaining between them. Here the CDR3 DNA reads TGTGCCAGCAGTTCCTTCCCATACGAGCAGTACTTC. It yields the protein CASSSFPYEQYF.

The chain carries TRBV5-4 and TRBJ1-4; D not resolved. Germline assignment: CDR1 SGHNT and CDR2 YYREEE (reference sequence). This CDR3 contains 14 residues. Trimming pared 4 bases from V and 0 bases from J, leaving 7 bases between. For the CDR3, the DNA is TGTGCCAGCAGCCCCACGACAACTAATGAAAAACTGTTTTTT. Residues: CASSPTTTNEKLFF.

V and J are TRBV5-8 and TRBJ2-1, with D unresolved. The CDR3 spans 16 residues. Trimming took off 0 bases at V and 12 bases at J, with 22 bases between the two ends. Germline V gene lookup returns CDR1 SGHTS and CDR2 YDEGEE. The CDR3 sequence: CASSLVTGFRVFRQFF. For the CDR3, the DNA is TGTGCCAGCAGCTTGGTTACTGGTTTCCGGGTTTTTCGGCAGTTCTTC.

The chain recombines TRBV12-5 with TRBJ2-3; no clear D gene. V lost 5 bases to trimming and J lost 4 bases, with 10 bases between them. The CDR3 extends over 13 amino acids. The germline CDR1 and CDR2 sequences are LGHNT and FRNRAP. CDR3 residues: CASGLTIPDTQYF. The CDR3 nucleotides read TGTGCTAGTGGTCTAACCATCCCAGATACGCAGTATTTT.

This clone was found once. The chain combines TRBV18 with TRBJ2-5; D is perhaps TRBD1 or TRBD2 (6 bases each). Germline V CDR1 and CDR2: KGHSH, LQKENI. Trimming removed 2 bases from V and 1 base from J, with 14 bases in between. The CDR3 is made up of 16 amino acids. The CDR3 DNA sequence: TGTGCCAGCTCACCAATGGGCGGGACAATCCAAGAGACCCAGTACTTC. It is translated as CASSPMGGTIQETQYF.

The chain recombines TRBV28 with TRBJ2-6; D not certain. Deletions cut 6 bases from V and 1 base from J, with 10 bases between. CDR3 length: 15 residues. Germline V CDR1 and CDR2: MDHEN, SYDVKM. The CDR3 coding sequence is TGTGCCAGCAGACCCATTGGTTCTGGGGCCAACGTCCTGACTTTC. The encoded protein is CASRPIGSGANVLTF.

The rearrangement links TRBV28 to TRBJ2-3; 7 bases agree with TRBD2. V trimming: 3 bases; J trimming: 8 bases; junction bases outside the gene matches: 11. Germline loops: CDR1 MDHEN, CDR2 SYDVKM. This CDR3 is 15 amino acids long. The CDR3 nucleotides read TGTGCCAGCAGTTTGTCGGCGGGAGCGGTGGGTACGCAGTATTTT. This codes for CASSLSAGAVGTQYF. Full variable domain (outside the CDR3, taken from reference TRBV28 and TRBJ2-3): DVKVTQSSRYLVKRTGEKVFLECVQDMDHENMFWYRQDPGLGLRLIYFSYDVKMKEKGDIPEGYSVSREKKERFSLILESASTNQTSMYLCASSLSAGAVGTQYFGPGTRLTVL.

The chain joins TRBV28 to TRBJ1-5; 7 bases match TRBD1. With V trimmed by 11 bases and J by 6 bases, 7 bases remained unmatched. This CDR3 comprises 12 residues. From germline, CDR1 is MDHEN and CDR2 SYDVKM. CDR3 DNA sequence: TGTGCCCAGGGGACAGCAAGTCAGCCCCAGCATTTT. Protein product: CAQGTASQPQHF.

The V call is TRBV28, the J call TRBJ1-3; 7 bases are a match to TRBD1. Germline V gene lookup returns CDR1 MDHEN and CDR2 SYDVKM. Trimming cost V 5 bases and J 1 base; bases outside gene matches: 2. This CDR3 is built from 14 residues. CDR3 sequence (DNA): TGTGCCAGCAGTCAGACAGGGTCTGGAAACACCATATATTTT. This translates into CASSQTGSGNTIYF.

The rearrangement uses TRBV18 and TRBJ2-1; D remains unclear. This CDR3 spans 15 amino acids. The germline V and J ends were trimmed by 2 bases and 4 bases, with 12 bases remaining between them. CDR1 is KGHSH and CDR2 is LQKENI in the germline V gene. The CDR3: CASSPSGLPYNEQFF. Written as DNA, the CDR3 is TGTGCCAGCTCACCAAGTGGGTTACCTTACAATGAGCAGTTCTTC.

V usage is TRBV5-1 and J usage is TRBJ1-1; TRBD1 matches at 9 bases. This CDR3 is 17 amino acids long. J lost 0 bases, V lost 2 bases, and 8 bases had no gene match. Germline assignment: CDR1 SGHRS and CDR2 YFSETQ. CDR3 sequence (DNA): TGCGCCAGCAGCTTCCTGGACAGGGGACAGTTGAACACTGAAGCTTTCTTT. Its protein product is CASSFLDRGQLNTEAFF.

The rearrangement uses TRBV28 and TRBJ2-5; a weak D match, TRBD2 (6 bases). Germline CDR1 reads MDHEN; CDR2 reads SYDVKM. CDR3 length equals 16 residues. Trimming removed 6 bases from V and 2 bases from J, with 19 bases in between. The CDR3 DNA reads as TGTGCCAGCAGCACCCCCCCTTCTAGCGCTCAAGAGACCCAGTACTTC. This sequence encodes CASSTPPSSAQETQYF.

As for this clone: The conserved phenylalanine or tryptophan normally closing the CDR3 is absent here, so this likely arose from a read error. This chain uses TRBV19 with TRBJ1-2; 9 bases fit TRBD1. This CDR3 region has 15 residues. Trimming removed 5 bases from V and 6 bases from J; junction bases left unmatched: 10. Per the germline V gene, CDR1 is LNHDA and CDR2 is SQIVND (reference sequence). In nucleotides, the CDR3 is TGTGCCAGTAGTTCGACAGGGGGATACGCGAATGGCTACACCCTC. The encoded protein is CASSSTGGYANGYTL.

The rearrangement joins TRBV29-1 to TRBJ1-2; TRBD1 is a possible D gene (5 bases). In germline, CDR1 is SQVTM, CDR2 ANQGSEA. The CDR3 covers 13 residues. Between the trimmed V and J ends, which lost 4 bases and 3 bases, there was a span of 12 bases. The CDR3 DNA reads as TGCAGCGTTGCAGGGTTTCAGGACTATGGCTACACCTTC. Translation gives CSVAGFQDYGYTF.

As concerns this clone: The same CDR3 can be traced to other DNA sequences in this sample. The CDR3 sequence is CASSLAGGGETQYF. DNA of the CDR3: TGCGCCAGCAGCTTGGCCGGGGGTGGAGAGACCCAGTACTTC. J is TRBJ2-5 and V is TRBV5-1; D is possibly TRBD2 (6 bases). CDR3 length equals 14 residues. Between the trimmed V and J ends, which lost 0 bases and 4 bases, there was a span of 10 bases. Per germline, CDR1 SGHRS and CDR2 YFSETQ.

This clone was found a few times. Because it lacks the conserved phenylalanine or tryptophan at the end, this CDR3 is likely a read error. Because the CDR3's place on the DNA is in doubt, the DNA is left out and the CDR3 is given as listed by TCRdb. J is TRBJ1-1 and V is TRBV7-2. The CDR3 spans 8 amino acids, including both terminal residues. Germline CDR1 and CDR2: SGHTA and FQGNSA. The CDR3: CASSSQRG.

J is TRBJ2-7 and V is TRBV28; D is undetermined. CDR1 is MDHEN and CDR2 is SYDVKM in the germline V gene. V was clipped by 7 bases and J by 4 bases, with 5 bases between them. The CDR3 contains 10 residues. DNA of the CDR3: TGTGCCAGCACCTGTTACGAGCAGTACTTC. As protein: CASTCYEQYF.